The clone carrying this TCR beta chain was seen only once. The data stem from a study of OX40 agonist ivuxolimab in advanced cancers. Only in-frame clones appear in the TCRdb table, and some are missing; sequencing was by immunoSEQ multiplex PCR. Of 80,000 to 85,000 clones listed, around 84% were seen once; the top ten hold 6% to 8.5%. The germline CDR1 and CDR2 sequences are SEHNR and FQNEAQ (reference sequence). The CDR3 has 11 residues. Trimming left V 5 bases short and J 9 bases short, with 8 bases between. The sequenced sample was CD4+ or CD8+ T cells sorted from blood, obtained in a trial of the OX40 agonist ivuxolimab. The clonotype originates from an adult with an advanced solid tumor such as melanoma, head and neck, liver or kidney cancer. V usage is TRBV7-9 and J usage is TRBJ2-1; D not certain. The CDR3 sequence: CASSLVPEQFF. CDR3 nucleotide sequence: TGTGCCAGCAGCCTAGTCCCTGAGCAGTTCTTC.